These 25 T cell receptor beta chains came from one sample sequenced in a study of PD-1 blockade in classical Hodgkin lymphoma. TCRdb's table, derived via immunoSEQ multiplex PCR, lists solely in-frame clones and lacks some. The table lists under 100,000 clones, around 90% of them singletons, with approximately 2.5% in the top ten. Brentuximab vedotin exposure varied, and every patient relapsed after autologous stem cell transplantation. The sample was peripheral blood mononuclear cells (PBMCs), taken before the second cycle of nivolumab. Receptor source: a human donor with classical Hodgkin lymphoma.

The chain combines TRBV28 with TRBJ2-7, with 9 positions matching TRBD2. The CDR3 runs to 15 residues. The germline V gene encodes CDR1 MDHEN and CDR2 SYDVKM. J was trimmed by 0 bases and V by 3 bases; bases with no gene match: 3. CDR3 in DNA: TGTGCCAGCAGTTTGGAACTAGCGGGCTCCTACGAGCAGTACTTC. It codes for CASSLELAGSYEQYF.

The rearrangement links TRBV6-5 to TRBJ1-4; D gene uncertain. The CDR3 covers 12 residues. Between the trimmed V and J ends, which lost 6 bases and 10 bases, there was a span of 12 bases. The germline V gene has CDR1 MNHEY and CDR2 SVGAGI. CDR3 bases: TGTGCCAGCAGAGCAGGTCGGGGAAAACTGTTTTTT. The encoded protein is CASRAGRGKLFF.

The J gene is TRBJ1-1, the V gene TRBV6-5; D gene uncertain. This CDR3 has 13 amino acids. V lost 6 bases, J lost 5 bases, and 13 bases lay in between. The germline gives CDR1 MNHEY, CDR2 SVGAGI. CDR3 sequence reads: CASRGRRATEAFF. CDR3 nucleotides: TGTGCCAGCAGAGGCCGACGGGCGACTGAAGCTTTCTTT.

The CDR3 loop reads CASSFLDRPSYEQYF. The CDR3 bases are TGTGCCAGCAGTTTCTTGGACAGGCCCTCCTACGAGCAGTACTTC. This sequence joins TRBV28 and TRBJ2-7, with 7 nucleotides matching TRBD1. The junction had 5 bases not matched to a gene; V was cut back by 3 bases and J by 0 bases. CDR1 and CDR2 (germline): MDHEN, SYDVKM. The CDR3 extends over 15 amino acids.

The chain combines TRBV28 with TRBJ2-7, with D tentatively TRBD2 (5 bases). Trimming removed 6 bases from V and 3 bases from J, with 12 bases in between. The CDR3 extends over 13 amino acids. The germline CDR1 and CDR2 sequences are MDHEN and SYDVKM. The CDR3 DNA sequence: TGTGCCAGCAGACGGGATCTAATCTACGAGCAGTACTTC. Translation: CASRRDLIYEQYF.

The chain recombines TRBV28 with TRBJ1-5; possible D gene TRBD1, 6 bases. This CDR3 spans 15 amino acids. Per germline, CDR1 MDHEN and CDR2 SYDVKM. V was pared by 1 base and J by 6 bases, with 13 bases between. CDR3: CASSLYRELGQPQHF. Here the CDR3 DNA reads TGTGCCAGCAGTTTATACAGGGAATTAGGTCAGCCCCAGCATTTT.

The chain couples TRBV5-1 to TRBJ2-1; 10 bases line up with TRBD2. J was trimmed by 5 bases and V by 3 bases; bases with no gene match: 2. In germline, CDR1 is SGHRS, CDR2 YFSETQ. The length of the CDR3 is 14 residues. Here the CDR3 DNA reads TGCGCCAGCAGCTGGACTAGCGGCAACAATGAGCAGTTCTTC. Amino acid sequence: CASSWTSGNNEQFF. The entire variable domain, with the rest obtained from reference TRBV5-1 and TRBJ2-1, is as follows: KAGVTQTPRYLIKTRGQQVTLSCSPISGHRSVSWYQQTPGQGLQFLFEYFSETQRNKGNFPGRFSGRQFSNSRSEMNVSTLELGDSALYLCASSWTSGNNEQFFGPGTRLTVL.

The chain links TRBV5-1 to TRBJ2-3; D not resolved. This CDR3 has 15 amino acids. V was pared by 5 bases and J by 2 bases, with 15 bases between. Per germline, CDR1 SGHRS and CDR2 YFSETQ. The CDR3 reads CASSSDGHFTDTQYF. The CDR3 nucleotides read TGCGCCAGCAGTTCGGACGGCCACTTCACAGATACGCAGTATTTT.

Only one count was recorded for this clone. The chain couples TRBV5-1 to TRBJ2-3, with D tentatively TRBD2 (5 bases). Germline V gene data show CDR1 as SGHRS and CDR2 as YFSETQ. The CDR3 is 13 residues long. V gave up 0 bases and J gave up 9 bases, with 11 bases separating them. The CDR3 DNA follows: TGCGCCAGCAGCTTGGCCGAGGCTAGCACGCAGTATTTT. This gives the protein CASSLAEASTQYF.

In its sample, this clone is medium-sized. The chain recombines TRBV2 with TRBJ1-1; D unclear. Trimming stripped 6 bases from V and 5 bases from J, with 7 bases between. The CDR3 is made up of 11 amino acids. The V gene's germline CDR1 is SNHLY and CDR2 FYNNEI. The CDR3 sequence: CASREYTEAFF. CDR3 DNA sequence: TGTGCCAGCAGGGAATATACTGAAGCTTTCTTT. Variable domain in full (rest from reference TRBV2 and TRBJ1-1): EPEVTQTPSHQVTQMGQEVILRCVPISNHLYFYWYRQILGQKVEFLVSFYNNEISEKSEIFDDQFSVERPDGSNFTLKIRSTKLEDSAMYFCASREYTEAFFGQGTRLTVV.

The chain uses TRBV28 and TRBJ2-2; D remains ambiguous. Trimming shortened V by 7 bases and J by 6 bases, and 12 bases separated the two germline ends. This CDR3 spans 13 amino acids. CDR1 and CDR2 (germline): MDHEN, SYDVKM. CDR3 nucleotide sequence: TGTGCCAGCACCCCGACAACGCCCGGGGAGCTGTTTTTT. This encodes CASTPTTPGELFF.

The chain employs TRBV9 and TRBJ1-2; D gene uncertain. The CDR3 sequence is 15 residues long. CDR1 and CDR2 from the germline V gene are SGDLS and YYNGEE. V was clipped by 0 bases and J by 4 bases, with 13 bases between them. The CDR3 bases are TGTGCCAGCAGCGTAGGGTCGCGATCTCTCTATGGCTACACCTTC. Translated, it gives CASSVGSRSLYGYTF.

This clone is a singleton in its sample. The chain couples TRBV19 to TRBJ2-7; D is unresolved. There are 15 residues in the CDR3. Trimming cost V 7 bases and J 2 bases, with 18 bases left between them. Germline-derived CDR1 and CDR2 are LNHDA and SQIVND (reference sequence). The CDR3 sequence is CASTPDLTVTYEQYF. CDR3 nucleotide sequence: TGTGCCAGTACTCCAGACCTTACCGTGACCTACGAGCAGTACTTC. Drawing the rest from reference TRBV19 and TRBJ2-7, the complete variable domain is DGGITQSPKYLFRKEGQNVTLSCEQNLNHDAMYWYRQDPGQGLRLIYYSQIVNDFQKGDIAEGYSVSREKKESFPLTVTSAQKNPTAFYLCASTPDLTVTYEQYFGPGTRLTVT.

This chain links TRBV28 with TRBJ2-7, with 9 bases identical to TRBD2. The ends lost 3 bases at V and 4 bases at J; junction bases unmatched: 16. CDR1 and CDR2 from the germline V gene are MDHEN and SYDVKM. The CDR3 loop spans 18 amino acids. This chain's CDR3 is CASSFSGLAGSTAYEQYF. The DNA for the CDR3 is TGTGCCAGCAGTTTCTCGGGACTAGCAGGATCCACCGCTTACGAGCAGTACTTC.

The chain couples TRBV19 to TRBJ2-7; a weak D match, TRBD2 (6 bases). The V gene's germline CDR1 is LNHDA and CDR2 SQIVND (reference sequence). This CDR3 region has 14 residues. V lost 3 bases to trimming and J lost 1 base, with 10 bases between them. CDR3 residues: CASSIRRESYEQYF. In DNA form, the CDR3 reads TGTGCCAGTAGTATCCGACGGGAGTCCTACGAGCAGTACTTC.

CDR3 in amino acids: CASSAQRSSTDTQYF. CDR3 nucleotides: TGTGCCAGCAGCGCACAACGGAGTAGCACAGATACGCAGTATTTT. This chain links TRBV5-8 with TRBJ2-3; D remains unclear. This CDR3 contains 15 residues. Germline V lookup: CDR1 SGHTS, CDR2 YDEGEE. The germline V and J ends were trimmed by 4 bases and 0 bases, with 12 bases remaining between them.

The chain uses TRBV18 and TRBJ2-3; D might be TRBD1 or TRBD2, each matching 5 bases. This CDR3 is built from 15 residues. Deletions cut 3 bases from V and 2 bases from J, with 12 bases between. Looked up from germline, CDR1 is KGHSH and CDR2 is LQKENI. CDR3 sequence (DNA): TGTGCCAGCTCACCTGAACGGGGCTTCACAGATACGCAGTATTTT. Protein product: CASSPERGFTDTQYF.

This clone was counted a single time. V and J are TRBV7-9 and TRBJ2-7, with D maybe TRBD2 (6 bases). The length of the CDR3 is 12 residues. Looked up from germline, CDR1 is SEHNR and CDR2 is FQNEAQ (reference sequence). CDR3 nucleotide sequence: TGTGCGGGTGGAGGGGCCACCTACGAGCAGTACTTC. Amino acid sequence: CAGGGATYEQYF. Full variable domain (remainder filled in from reference TRBV7-9 and TRBJ2-7): DTGVSQNPRHKITKRGQNVTFRCDPISEHNRLYWYRQTLGQGPEFLTYFQNEAQLEKSRLLSDRFSAERPKGSFSTLEIQRTEQGDSAMYLCAGGGATYEQYFGPGTRLTVT.

The J gene is TRBJ2-7, the V gene TRBV9; a possible D gene is TRBD2 (6 bases). V was shortened by 0 bases and J by 6 bases, with 13 bases between the two germline ends. CDR1 SGDLS and CDR2 YYNGEE come from the germline V gene. The CDR3 has 14 amino acids. CDR3 coding DNA: TGTGCCAGCAGCGTAGCCGGGAGTTGGGCCGAGCAGTACTTC. As protein: CASSVAGSWAEQYF.

Details on this clone: The germline gene is not matched at one end of the junction; a read error may be the cause. The rearrangement joins TRBV7-7 to TRBJ2-2; D remains unclear. Germline values: CDR1 SSHAT, CDR2 FNYEAQ (reference sequence). The length of the CDR3 is 13 residues. CDR3 protein: CASSLVGSGELFF. The CDR3 DNA follows: TGTGCTAGCAGCTTAGTGGGGTCCGGGGAGCTGTTTTTT.

This clone has a handful of counts. The rearrangement uses TRBV7-9 and TRBJ1-1; D call uncertain. The CDR3 contains 13 residues. CDR1 and CDR2 from the germline V gene are SEHNR and FQNEAQ (reference sequence). Trimming removed 1 base at V and 5 bases at J, with 8 bases between. The CDR3 spells CASSLVGNTEAFF. DNA for the CDR3: TGTGCCAGCAGCTTAGTCGGGAATACTGAAGCTTTCTTT. Full variable domain (rest looked up from reference TRBV7-9 and TRBJ1-1): DTGVSQNPRHKITKRGQNVTFRCDPISEHNRLYWYRQTLGQGPEFLTYFQNEAQLEKSRLLSDRFSAERPKGSFSTLEIQRTEQGDSAMYLCASSLVGNTEAFFGQGTRLTVV.

The gene calls are TRBV5-4 and TRBJ2-5; 10 bases agree with TRBD2. This CDR3 spans 16 amino acids. V was clipped by 0 bases and J by 2 bases; unmatched bases: 4. The V gene's germline CDR1 is SGHNT and CDR2 YYREEE (reference sequence). The CDR3 protein is CASSLGLAGVQETQYF. The DNA of the CDR3 is TGTGCCAGCAGCTTGGGGCTAGCGGGAGTTCAAGAGACCCAGTACTTC.

The chain uses TRBV7-8 and TRBJ2-5; 11 bases fit TRBD2. The CDR3 length is 16 residues. The ends lost 6 bases at V and 2 bases at J; junction bases unmatched: 8. Germline V lookup: CDR1 SGHVS, CDR2 FQNEAQ. As DNA, the CDR3 is TGTGCCAGCAGTTTTCCCAGGACTAGCGGGCAAGAGACCCAGTACTTC. This encodes CASSFPRTSGQETQYF.

This clone was counted only a few times. The chain uses TRBV28 and TRBJ1-5, with 7 bases identical to TRBD1. There are 13 residues in the CDR3. Per the germline V gene, CDR1 is MDHEN and CDR2 is SYDVKM. The trim removed 3 bases at V and 7 bases at J, leaving 3 bases unmatched. Here the CDR3 DNA reads TGTGCCAGCAGTTTGACAGGGAACCAGCCCCAGCATTTT. Protein sequence: CASSLTGNQPQHF. The full variable domain, completed using reference TRBV28 and TRBJ1-5, is DVKVTQSSRYLVKRTGEKVFLECVQDMDHENMFWYRQDPGLGLRLIYFSYDVKMKEKGDIPEGYSVSREKKERFSLILESASTNQTSMYLCASSLTGNQPQHFGDGTRLSIL.

The chain joins TRBV13 to TRBJ2-7; D unclear. The CDR3 totals 13 residues. V shed 2 bases and J shed 0 bases, with 5 bases lying between them. Looked up from germline, CDR1 is PRHDT and CDR2 is FYEKMQ (reference sequence). CDR3 nucleotide sequence: TGTGCCAGCAGCTTAAACCCCTCCTACGAGCAGTACTTC. Encoded protein: CASSLNPSYEQYF.